Each of the 22 T cell receptor beta chains below was sequenced from the same sample in a study of blood T cell repertoires in COVID-19. The data were produced by immunoSEQ multiplex PCR, yet TCRdb's version contains in-frame clones alone and is incomplete. The data hold 250,000 to 300,000 clones, with 86% observed a single time. Sequencing was done on a sample of peripheral blood. Source of these receptors: a woman aged 70-85 years with COVID-19, enrolled during active disease.

The genes are TRBV6-2 or TRBV6-3 and TRBJ2-7, with TRBD1 matching 8 bases. The CDR3 runs 15 residues. Trimming removed 6 bases from V and 3 bases from J; junction bases left unmatched: 10. CDR1 is MNHEY and CDR2 is SVGEGT in the germline V gene. Here the CDR3 DNA reads TGTGCCAGCAGCCCGGCACGCGACAGGGGCTACGAGCAGTACTTC. The encoded protein is CASSPARDRGYEQYF.

V usage is TRBV24-1 and J usage is TRBJ2-5; 9 nucleotides align to TRBD2. V shed 5 bases, J shed 4 bases, and the junction held 10 bases outside the gene matches. Germline V gene data show CDR1 as KGHDR and CDR2 as SFDVKD. This CDR3 region has 16 residues. CDR3 nucleotide sequence: TGTGCCACCAGTGCCTACCAACCTAGCGGGGCAGAGACCCAGTACTTC. It codes for CATSAYQPSGAETQYF.

The chain recombines TRBV20-1 with TRBJ1-1; possibly TRBD1 for D (5 bases). This CDR3 is 15 amino acids long. V gave up 6 bases and J gave up 1 base, with 18 bases separating them. Germline V gene data show CDR1 as DFQATT and CDR2 as SNEGSKA (reference sequence). CDR3: CSASGFRGKNTEAFF. The CDR3 nucleotides are TGCAGTGCCAGTGGTTTTAGGGGCAAGAACACTGAAGCTTTCTTT.

V and J are TRBV7-9 and TRBJ1-2; 7 bases align to TRBD1. Germline V CDR1 and CDR2: SEHNR, FQNEAQ (reference sequence). This CDR3 has 14 amino acids. With V trimmed by 5 bases and J by 5 bases, 8 bases remained unmatched. The CDR3 loop is CASSDLGQRYGYTF. CDR3 coding DNA: TGTGCCAGCAGCGACCTGGGACAGAGGTATGGCTACACCTTC.

The chain employs TRBV20-1 and TRBJ1-1; no definite D call. Germline V gene data show CDR1 as DFQATT and CDR2 as SNEGSKA (reference sequence). V was clipped by 3 bases and J by 0 bases, with 14 bases between them. The CDR3 has 15 amino acids. The CDR3 region is CSASVAATMNTEAFF. The CDR3 DNA reads as TGCAGTGCTAGTGTGGCGGCTACCATGAACACTGAAGCTTTCTTT.

The genes are TRBV5-4 and TRBJ2-7, with D possibly matching TRBD1 (5 bases). V lost 2 bases and J lost 4, with 13 bases in between. The CDR3 is made up of 14 amino acids. Germline CDR1 SGHNT, CDR2 YYREEE (reference sequence). CDR3 loop: CASSFGDRDYEQYF. The CDR3 nucleotides read TGTGCCAGCAGCTTTGGCGACAGAGATTACGAGCAGTACTTC.

V usage is TRBV2 and J usage is TRBJ2-5, with 9 bases matching TRBD2. CDR3 length: 15 amino acids. The ends lost 3 bases at V and 5 bases at J; junction bases unmatched: 7. Germline values: CDR1 SNHLY, CDR2 FYNNEI. CDR3 sequence: CASSDQASGEETQYF. DNA for the CDR3: TGTGCCAGCAGTGACCAGGCTAGCGGGGAGGAGACCCAGTACTTC.

The sample holds one count of this clone. This rearrangement joins TRBV7-3 to TRBJ2-1; 13 bases are shared with TRBD2. V was pared by 5 bases and J by 8 bases, with 9 bases of the junction left unmatched. This CDR3 comprises 16 residues. Germline V gives CDR1 SGHTA, CDR2 FQGTGA. The CDR3 region is CASSTTGTSGTYEQFF. The CDR3 region has the DNA TGTGCCAGCAGCACAACCGGGACTAGCGGGACGTATGAGCAGTTCTTC.

The chain employs TRBV23-1 and TRBJ1-2, with unresolved D. TRBV23-1 is an ORF for which the function is uncertain. V was clipped by 4 bases and J by 8 bases, with 11 bases between them. The CDR3 spans 12 residues. The CDR3 reads CASSREGRGYTF. CDR3 in DNA: TGCGCCAGCAGTCGAGAGGGAAGGGGCTACACCTTC.

The J gene is TRBJ2-1, the V gene TRBV5-1; D perhaps matches TRBD1 (5 bases). The CDR3 covers 15 residues. Germline lookup yields CDR1 SGHRS and CDR2 YFSETQ. The V end was cut by 0 bases, the J end by 6 bases, with 13 bases between. CDR3: CASSLGAGPGNEQFF. The CDR3 DNA sequence: TGCGCCAGCAGCTTGGGGGCAGGGCCGGGCAATGAGCAGTTCTTC.

This clone is a singleton in its sample. The V gene is TRBV11-2, the J gene TRBJ1-1; maybe TRBD1 (6 bases). Germline V gene data show CDR1 as SGHAT and CDR2 as FQNNGV. The CDR3 has 12 amino acids. The germline V and J ends were trimmed by 6 bases and 9 bases, with 14 bases remaining between them. CDR3 sequence: CASSFSQGKAFF. As DNA, the CDR3 is TGTGCCAGCAGTTTCTCACAGGGAAAAGCTTTCTTT.

The CDR3 coding sequence is TGCGCCAGCAGCCGGGACGGGGGGTCGAACTATGGCTACACCTTC. It translates to CASSRDGGSNYGYTF. The J gene is TRBJ1-2, the V gene TRBV5-1; perhaps TRBD1 as D (5 bases). The germline V gene encodes CDR1 SGHRS and CDR2 YFSETQ. Trimming pared 4 bases from V and 2 bases from J, leaving 15 bases between. There are 15 residues in the CDR3.

This clone was counted once. This chain joins TRBV28 and TRBJ1-2, with a weak D call TRBD1 (5 bases). This CDR3 is built from 13 residues. Germline CDR1 and CDR2: MDHEN and SYDVKM. Deletions cut 5 bases from V and 3 bases from J, with 10 bases between. CDR3 sequence reads: CASSRQTYYGYTF. CDR3 DNA: TGTGCCAGCAGTAGACAGACTTACTATGGCTACACCTTC.

DNA of the CDR3: TGTGCCAGCAGCCCGGGACTAGCGGTGTACAATGAGCAGTTCTTC. Its protein is CASSPGLAVYNEQFF. The chain couples TRBV7-7 to TRBJ2-1; TRBD2 matches 11 bases. This CDR3 has 15 residues. V shed 5 bases, J shed 4 bases, and the junction held 4 bases outside the gene matches. Germline CDR1 and CDR2: SSHAT and FNYEAQ (reference sequence).

The V and J genes are TRBV27 and TRBJ1-4; D gene unclear. V lost 6 bases and J 7 bases, leaving 15 bases between the germline ends. CDR1 and CDR2 (germline): MNHEY, SMNVEV (reference sequence). This CDR3 region has 14 residues. CDR3 nucleotide sequence: TGTGCCAGCAGCCCCCACCTGTCGGGTGAAAAACTGTTTTTT. Amino acids: CASSPHLSGEKLFF. The whole variable domain, remainder taken from reference TRBV27 and TRBJ1-4, is EAQVTQNPRYLITVTGKKLTVTCSQNMNHEYMSWYRQDPGLGLRQIYYSMNVEVTDKGDVPEGYKVSRKEKRNFPLILESPSPNQTSLYFCASSPHLSGEKLFFGSGTQLSVL.

The chain recombines TRBV5-1 with TRBJ2-5, with 8 bases fitting TRBD1. Germline-derived CDR1 and CDR2 are SGHRS and YFSETQ. The CDR3 runs 13 residues. Trimming cost V 5 bases and J 6 bases; bases outside gene matches: 6. DNA for the CDR3: TGCGCCAGCAGTCCCGGACAGGGACAGACCCAGTACTTC. Its protein product is CASSPGQGQTQYF.

The V call is TRBV3-1 (or the pseudogene TRBV3-2), the J call TRBJ1-2; maybe TRBD1 (6 bases). Looked up from germline, CDR1 is LGHDT and CDR2 is YNNKEL (reference sequence). Trimming removed 4 bases from V and 4 bases from J, with 16 bases in between. The CDR3 has 15 residues. CDR3 amino acids: CASSPTNREGYGYTF. CDR3 DNA sequence: TGTGCCAGCAGCCCAACGAACAGGGAGGGCTATGGCTACACCTTC.

V is TRBV6-5 and J is TRBJ1-3; D is possibly TRBD1 (6 bases). The V end lost 6 bases, the J end lost 3 bases, and 12 bases lay between the germline ends. The CDR3 runs 14 residues. Germline assignment: CDR1 MNHEY and CDR2 SVGAGI. DNA of the CDR3: TGTGCCAGCAGGGTGACAGGTATTGGAAACACCATATATTTT. It yields the protein CASRVTGIGNTIYF.

The V gene is TRBV27, the J gene TRBJ2-1; a weak D match, TRBD2 (6 bases). Trimming left V 6 bases short and J 6 bases short, with 12 bases between. The CDR3 spans 13 residues. Germline V gene lookup returns CDR1 MNHEY and CDR2 SMNVEV (reference sequence). DNA of the CDR3: TGTGCCAGCAGCTGGGGGACTCTCAATGAGCAGTTCTTC. It yields the protein CASSWGTLNEQFF.

V gene TRBV6-5 combines with J gene TRBJ1-2; no clear D gene. The germline CDR1 and CDR2 sequences are MNHEY and SVGAGI. This CDR3 is built from 13 residues. The V end was cut by 11 bases, the J end by 8 bases, with 21 bases between. CDR3 residues: CAARGPISGGYTF. The CDR3 DNA reads TGTGCCGCCCGCGGACCGATTTCGGGGGGCTACACCTTC.

V is TRBV5-8 and J is TRBJ1-2; tentative D call: TRBD1 (5 bases). Germline loops: CDR1 SGHTS, CDR2 YDEGEE. The CDR3 spans 13 residues. V shed 2 bases and J shed 5 bases, with 10 bases lying between them. DNA for the CDR3: TGTGCCAGCAGCTTATTGGGGCAGTATGGCTACACCTTC. It codes for CASSLLGQYGYTF.

In this sample, this clone turned up a few times. The genes are TRBV5-6 and TRBJ1-1, with unresolved D. Germline assignment: CDR1 SGHDT and CDR2 YYEEEE. The CDR3 covers 13 residues. Trimming removed 4 bases at V and 11 bases at J, with 18 bases between. CDR3 region: CASSPGERPEAFF. The CDR3 DNA is TGTGCCAGCAGCCCCGGGGAGCGGCCAGAGGCTTTCTTT.